Listed below are T cell receptor beta chains from one sample, sequenced in a study of PD-L1 blockade in urothelial cancer. Assay: immunoSEQ multiplex PCR; the TCRdb copy retains only in-frame clones and omits some. The sample lists approximately 39,000 clones, just under 85% occurring once. The sequencing used PBMCs, collected around atezolizumab (anti-PD-L1) treatment. These receptors came from an elderly man with urothelial cancer. CDR3s include the opening cysteine and the closing phenylalanine or tryptophan. D genes are given only for firm matches. Rows give clone size only sometimes, using once, few, many, or a class for an expanded clone.

CDR3 | DNA | V | length | J | D | size
CASSRTSVPYEQYF | TGTGCCAGCAGCCGGACTAGCGTTCCCTACGAGCAGTACTTC | TRBV5-4 | 14 | TRBJ2-7 | TRBD2 | NA
CASSSGGRFSYEQYF | TGTGCCAGCAGCTCCGGGGGGAGGTTTTCCTACGAGCAGTACTTC | TRBV7-9 | 15 | TRBJ2-7 | TRBD2 | NA
CASREGQVNTEAFF | TGTGCCAGCAGAGAGGGACAGGTGAACACTGAAGCTTTCTTT | TRBV6-6 | 14 | TRBJ1-1 | TRBD1 | NA
CASSEQGARETQYF | TGTGCCAGCAGCGAACAGGGGGCGAGGGAGACCCAGTACTTC | TRBV5-4 | 14 | TRBJ2-5 | TRBD1 | NA
CASLPLGGTAYEQYF | TGTGCCAGCCTGCCCCTGGGCGGGACGGCCTACGAGCAGTACTTC | TRBV2 | 15 | TRBJ2-7 | NA | NA
CASSWDRANNEQFF | TGTGCCAGCAGCTGGGACAGGGCCAACAATGAGCAGTTCTTC | TRBV5-5 | 14 | TRBJ2-1 | TRBD1 | NA
CASSSNRAPGTGTLYRQYF | TGTGCCAGCAGTTCCAACCGCGCTCCCGGGACAGGGACTCTATATCGGCAGTACTTC | TRBV28 | 19 | TRBJ2-7 | TRBD1 | NA
CASSQQPRGLNEQFF | TGTGCCAGCAGCCAACAGCCTCGGGGGTTAAATGAGCAGTTCTTC | TRBV7-8 | 15 | TRBJ2-1 | NA | NA
CSDLGQGTSYEQYF | TGCAGCGACCTCGGACAGGGAACCTCCTACGAGCAGTACTTC | TRBV29-1 | 14 | TRBJ2-7 | TRBD1 | NA
CASSLDWTVGEKLFF | TGTGCCAGCAGCTTAGACTGGACTGTTGGCGAAAAACTGTTTTTT | TRBV7-2 | 15 | TRBJ1-4 | NA | NA
CASSFRGSGDEQFF | TGTGCCAGCAGCTTCCGAGGGAGTGGGGATGAGCAGTTCTTC | TRBV7-2 | 14 | TRBJ2-1 | NA | NA
CASSPGGQTTGELFF | TGTGCCAGCAGCCCCGGGGGACAGACCACCGGGGAGCTGTTTTTT | TRBV6-4 | 15 | TRBJ2-2 | NA | NA
CASSGTGPEAFF | TGTGCCAGCAGTGGCACGGGTCCTGAAGCTTTCTTT | TRBV11-2 | 12 | TRBJ1-1 | NA | NA
CASSEQGGRNTEAFF | TGTGCCAGCAGCGAACAGGGGGGGCGGAACACTGAAGCTTTCTTT | TRBV9 | 15 | TRBJ1-1 | TRBD1 | NA
CASTLDLGRNTEAFF | TGTGCCAGTACCCTAGACCTCGGGAGGAACACTGAAGCTTTCTTT | TRBV19 | 15 | TRBJ1-1 | NA | medium-sized
CASSHQTSASYNEQFF | TGCGCCAGCAGCCACCAGACTAGCGCGTCCTACAATGAGCAGTTCTTC | TRBV4-3 | 16 | TRBJ2-1 | TRBD2 | NA
CASSVTSGRADEQFF | TGTGCCAGCAGCGTAACTAGCGGGAGGGCCGATGAGCAGTTCTTC | TRBV7-9 | 15 | TRBJ2-1 | TRBD2 | NA
CASSSPVGLRMFF | TGTGCCAGCAGCTCTCCGGTGGGGCTACGTATGTTCTTC | TRBV7-9 | 13 | TRBJ2-1 | NA | NA
CASRILRAATEAFF | TGTGCCAGCAGGATCCTCAGGGCGGCCACTGAAGCTTTCTTT | TRBV6-5 | 14 | TRBJ1-1 | NA | few
CASRTPGGSNQPQHF | TGTGCCAGCAGGACGCCAGGGGGATCTAATCAGCCCCAGCATTTT | TRBV28 | 15 | TRBJ1-5 | TRBD1 | NA
CASRDSYSYNSPLHF | TGCGCCAGCAGGGACAGTTACTCCTATAATTCACCCCTCCACTTT | TRBV10-2 | 15 | TRBJ1-6 | NA | NA
CASRAVRASDTQYF | TGTGCCTCTAGAGCAGTGCGGGCGTCCGATACGCAGTATTTT | TRBV10-3 | 14 | TRBJ2-3 | NA | few
CASSLGIATNEKLFF | TGTGCCAGTAGTCTCGGTATCGCAACTAATGAAAAACTGTTTTTT | TRBV19 | 15 | TRBJ1-4 | NA | NA
CASGLNQPQHF | TGTGCCAGCGGGCTCAATCAGCCCCAGCATTTT | TRBV6-5 | 11 | TRBJ1-5 | NA | NA
CASSYGLAGEGDTQYF | TGTGCCAGCAGCTATGGACTAGCGGGAGAGGGAGATACGCAGTATTTT | TRBV7-9 | 16 | TRBJ2-3 | TRBD2 | once
CASSLPLATRNEQFF | TGTGCCAGCAGCTTGCCGCTAGCGACGAGGAATGAGCAGTTCTTC | TRBV5-4 | 15 | TRBJ2-1 | NA | NA
CASSAGTSGRASDTGELFF | TGTGCCAGCAGCGCCGGGACTAGCGGGAGGGCCTCAGACACCGGGGAGCTGTTTTTT | TRBV7-9 | 19 | TRBJ2-2 | TRBD2 | NA
CASSRGRGGYTF | TGTGCCAGCAGCAGGGGGAGGGGTGGCTACACCTTC | TRBV5-8 | 12 | TRBJ1-2 | NA | once
CASAGGFYQPQHF | TGTGCCAGCGCAGGGGGCTTCTATCAGCCCCAGCATTTT | TRBV6-1 | 13 | TRBJ1-5 | TRBD1 | once
CASSSKGLAGGLTPHDTQYF | TGTGCCAGCAGCTCCAAGGGACTAGCGGGAGGGCTAACGCCACACGACACGCAGTATTTT | TRBV5-4 | 20 | TRBJ2-3 | TRBD2 | NA
CASSFQTGANTEAFF | TGTGCCAGCAGCTTTCAGACAGGGGCGAACACTGAAGCTTTCTTT | TRBV7-8 | 15 | TRBJ1-1 | TRBD1 | NA
CASSRTSGIGGNIQYF | TGTGCCAGCAGCCGGACTAGCGGGATCGGGGGTAACATTCAGTACTTC | TRBV11-2 | 16 | TRBJ2-4 | TRBD2 | NA
CASSLDRGWEVGTEAFF | TGCGCCAGCAGCTTGGACAGGGGGTGGGAAGTTGGCACTGAAGCTTTCTTT | TRBV5-1 | 17 | TRBJ1-1 | TRBD1 | NA
CASNRLEGGELFF | TGCGCCAGCAATAGACTAGAAGGCGGGGAGCTGTTTTTT | TRBV4-1 | 13 | TRBJ2-2 | NA | NA
CASSRDRGSSYEQYF | TGTGCCAGCTCACGAGACAGGGGAAGCTCCTACGAGCAGTACTTC | TRBV18 | 15 | TRBJ2-7 | TRBD1 | NA
CASSLYRSDYGYTF | TGTGCCAGCAGTTTATACAGGTCTGACTATGGCTACACCTTC | TRBV28 | 14 | TRBJ1-2 | NA | NA
CASSAAGVNTEAFF | TGTGCCAGCAGCGCAGCAGGGGTGAACACTGAAGCTTTCTTT | TRBV9 | 14 | TRBJ1-1 | NA | NA
CASSESQGIPGNTIYF | TGTGCCAGCAGTGAATCACAGGGAATCCCTGGAAACACCATATATTTT | TRBV2 | 16 | TRBJ1-3 | NA | few
CASRLYGTANTEAFF | TGTGCCAGCAGATTATACGGGACAGCAAACACTGAAGCTTTCTTT | TRBV6-5 | 15 | TRBJ1-1 | TRBD1 | NA
CASTPRAGNQPQHF | TGTGCCAGTACCCCTCGGGCGGGGAATCAGCCCCAGCATTTT | TRBV19 | 14 | TRBJ1-5 | NA | NA
CASSSIRLTQQFF | TGTGCCAGCAGCTCCATTAGACTAACCCAGCAGTTCTTC | TRBV7-6 | 13 | TRBJ2-1 | NA | NA
CASSPRPLTSTDTQYF | TGTGCCAGCAGCCCCCGCCCCCTCACTAGCACAGATACGCAGTATTTT | TRBV28 | 16 | TRBJ2-3 | NA | NA
CASSPLGSSYNEQFF | TGTGCCAGCTCACCCCTAGGGAGCTCCTACAATGAGCAGTTCTTC | TRBV18 | 15 | TRBJ2-1 | NA | NA
CASSLWGQGAYNEQFF | TGTGCCAGCAGCTTGTGGGGGCAGGGGGCCTACAATGAGCAGTTCTTC | TRBV11-2 | 16 | TRBJ2-1 | TRBD1 | NA
CASRDTSLYGYTF | TGTGCCAGCAGAGATACCAGTCTCTATGGCTACACCTTC | TRBV6-5 | 13 | TRBJ1-2 | NA | NA
CASSHRVAEQYF | TGTGCCAGCAGTCACAGGGTAGCCGAGCAGTACTTC | TRBV11-2 | 12 | TRBJ2-7 | NA | NA
CASSPGGSTDTQYF | TGCGCCAGCAGCCCAGGGGGCAGCACAGATACGCAGTATTTT | TRBV4-1 | 14 | TRBJ2-3 | TRBD1 | few
CASSKRQGQTYNEQFF | TGTGCCAGCAGTAAGAGACAGGGGCAAACCTACAATGAGCAGTTCTTC | TRBV2 | 16 | TRBJ2-1 | TRBD1 | NA
CASSLSSQGANQPQHF | TGTGCCAGCAGTTTATCCTCGCAGGGGGCGAATCAGCCCCAGCATTTT | TRBV28 | 16 | TRBJ1-5 | TRBD1 | NA
CASSTSTNEKLFF | TGCGCCAGCTCTACTAGCACTAATGAAAAACTGTTTTTT | TRBV5-1 | 13 | TRBJ1-4 | NA | NA
CASSPMGQLNTEAFF | TGCGCCAGCAGCCCCATGGGACAGCTAAACACTGAAGCTTTCTTT | TRBV4-1 | 15 | TRBJ1-1 | TRBD1 | NA
CASSIDRGVTDTQYF | TGTGCCAGCAGCATCGACAGGGGAGTCACAGATACGCAGTATTTT | TRBV11-2 | 15 | TRBJ2-3 | TRBD1 | NA
CASSSRRTGVGGYEQYF | TGTGCCAGCAGCTCGCGCCGGACAGGGGTAGGAGGCTACGAGCAGTACTTC | TRBV11-2 | 17 | TRBJ2-7 | TRBD1 | NA